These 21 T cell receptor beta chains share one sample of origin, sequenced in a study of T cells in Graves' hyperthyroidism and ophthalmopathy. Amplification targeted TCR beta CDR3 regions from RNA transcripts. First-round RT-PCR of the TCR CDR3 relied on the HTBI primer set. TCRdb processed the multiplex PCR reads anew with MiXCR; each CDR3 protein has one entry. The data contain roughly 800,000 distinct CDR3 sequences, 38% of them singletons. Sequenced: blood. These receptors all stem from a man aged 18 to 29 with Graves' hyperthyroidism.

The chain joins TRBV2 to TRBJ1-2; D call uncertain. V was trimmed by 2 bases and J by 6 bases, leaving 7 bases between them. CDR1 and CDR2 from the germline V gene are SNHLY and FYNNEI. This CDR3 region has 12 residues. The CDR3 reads CASSERRDGYTF. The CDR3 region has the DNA TGTGCCAGCAGTGAACGGAGGGATGGCTACACCTTC.

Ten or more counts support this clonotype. The CDR3 DNA reads TGTGCCAGCAGCGGCCTAGGGGGGGAGACCCAGTACTTC. It codes for CASSGLGGETQYF. This sequence joins TRBV9 and TRBJ2-5; D is perhaps TRBD1 or TRBD2 (6 bases each). From germline, CDR1 is SGDLS and CDR2 YYNGEE. V shed 3 bases and J shed 5 bases, with 11 bases lying between them. This CDR3 contains 13 residues.

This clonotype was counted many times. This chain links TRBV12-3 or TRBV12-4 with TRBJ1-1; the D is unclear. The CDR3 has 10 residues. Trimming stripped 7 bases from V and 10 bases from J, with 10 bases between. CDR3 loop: CASKARGAFF. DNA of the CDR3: TGTGCCAGCAAAGCACGGGGAGCTTTCTTT.

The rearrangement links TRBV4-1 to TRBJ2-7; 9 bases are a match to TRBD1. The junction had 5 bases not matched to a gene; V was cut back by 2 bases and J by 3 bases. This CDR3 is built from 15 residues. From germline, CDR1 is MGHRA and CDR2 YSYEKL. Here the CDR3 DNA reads TGCGCCAGCAGCCAAATGGGACAGGGTAACTACGAGCAGTACTTC. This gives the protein CASSQMGQGNYEQYF.

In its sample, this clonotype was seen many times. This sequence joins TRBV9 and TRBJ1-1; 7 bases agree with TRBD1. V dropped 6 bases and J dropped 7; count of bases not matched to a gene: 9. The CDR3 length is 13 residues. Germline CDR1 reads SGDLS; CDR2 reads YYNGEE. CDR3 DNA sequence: TGTGCCAGCACGGAGATAGGGGACAGTGAAGCTTTCTTT. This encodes CASTEIGDSEAFF.

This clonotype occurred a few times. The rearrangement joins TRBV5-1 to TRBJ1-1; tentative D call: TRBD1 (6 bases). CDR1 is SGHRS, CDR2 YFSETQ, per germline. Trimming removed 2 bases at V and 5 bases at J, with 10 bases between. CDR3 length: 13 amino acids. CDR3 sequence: CASSFLQGTEAFF. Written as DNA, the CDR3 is TGCGCCAGCAGCTTTCTACAGGGAACTGAAGCTTTCTTT.

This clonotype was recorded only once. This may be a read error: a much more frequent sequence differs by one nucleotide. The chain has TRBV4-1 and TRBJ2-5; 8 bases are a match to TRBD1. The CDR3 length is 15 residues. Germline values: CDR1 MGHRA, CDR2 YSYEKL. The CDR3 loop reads CASGSIGTGQETQYF. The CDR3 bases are TGTGCCAGCGGCTCAATAGGGACAGGACAAGAGACCCAGTACTTC.

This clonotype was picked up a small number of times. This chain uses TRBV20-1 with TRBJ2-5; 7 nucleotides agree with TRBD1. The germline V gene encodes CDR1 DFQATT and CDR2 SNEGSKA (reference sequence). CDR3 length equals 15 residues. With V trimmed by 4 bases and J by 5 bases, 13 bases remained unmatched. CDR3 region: CSATPAEGAGETQYF. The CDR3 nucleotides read TGCAGTGCTACCCCTGCCGAGGGGGCAGGGGAGACCCAGTACTTC.

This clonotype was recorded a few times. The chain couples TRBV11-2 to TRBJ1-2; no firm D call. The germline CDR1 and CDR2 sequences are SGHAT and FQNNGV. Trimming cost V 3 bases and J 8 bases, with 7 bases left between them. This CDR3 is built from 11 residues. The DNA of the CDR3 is TGTGCCAGCAGCTTTCATAGAGGCTACACCTTC. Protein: CASSFHRGYTF.

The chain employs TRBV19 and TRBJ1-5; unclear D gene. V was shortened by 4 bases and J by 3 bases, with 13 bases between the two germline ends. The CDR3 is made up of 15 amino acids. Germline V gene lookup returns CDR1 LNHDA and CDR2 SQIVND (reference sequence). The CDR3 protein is CASSTIAGNNQPQHF. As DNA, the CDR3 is TGTGCCAGTAGTACCATCGCCGGGAACAATCAGCCCCAGCATTTT.

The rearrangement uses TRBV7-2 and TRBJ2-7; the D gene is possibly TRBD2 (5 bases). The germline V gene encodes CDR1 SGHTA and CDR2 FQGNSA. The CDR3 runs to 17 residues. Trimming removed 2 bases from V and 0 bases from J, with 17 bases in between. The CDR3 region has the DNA TGTGCCAGCAGCTTAAATGGGCTGGCTAGCCACTCCTACGAGCAGTACTTC. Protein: CASSLNGLASHSYEQYF. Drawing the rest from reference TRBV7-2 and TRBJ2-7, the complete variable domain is GAGVSQSPSNKVTEKGKDVELRCDPISGHTALYWYRQSLGQGLEFLIYFQGNSAPDKSGLPSDRFSAERTGGSVSTLTIQRTQQEDSAVYLCASSLNGLASHSYEQYFGPGTRLTVT.

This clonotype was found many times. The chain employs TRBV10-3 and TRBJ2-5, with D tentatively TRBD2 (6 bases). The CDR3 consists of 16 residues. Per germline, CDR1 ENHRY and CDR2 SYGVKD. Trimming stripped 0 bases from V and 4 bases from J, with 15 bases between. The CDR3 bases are TGTGCCATCAGTGAGTCCCCCGGGAGCGAACGAGAGACCCAGTACTTC. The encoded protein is CAISESPGSERETQYF.

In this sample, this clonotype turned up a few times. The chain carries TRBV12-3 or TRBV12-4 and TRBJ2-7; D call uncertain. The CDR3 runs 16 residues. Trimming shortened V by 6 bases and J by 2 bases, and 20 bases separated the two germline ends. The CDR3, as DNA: TGTGCCAGCAGCCCCCTTAGAAATAAGAGCACCTACGAGCAGTACTTC. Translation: CASSPLRNKSTYEQYF.

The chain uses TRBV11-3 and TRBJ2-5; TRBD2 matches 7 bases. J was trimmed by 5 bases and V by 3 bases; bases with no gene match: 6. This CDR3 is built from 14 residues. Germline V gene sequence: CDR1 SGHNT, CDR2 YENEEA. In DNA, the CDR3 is TGTGCCAGCAGCTTCGAGCGGGGATGGGAGACCCAGTACTTC. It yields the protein CASSFERGWETQYF.

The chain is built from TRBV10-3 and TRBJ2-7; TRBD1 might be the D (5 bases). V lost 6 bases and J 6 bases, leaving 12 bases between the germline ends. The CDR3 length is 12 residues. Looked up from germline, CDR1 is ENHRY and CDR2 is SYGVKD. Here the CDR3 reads CAIRARVGEQYF. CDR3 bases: TGTGCCATCAGGGCCAGGGTGGGCGAGCAGTACTTC.

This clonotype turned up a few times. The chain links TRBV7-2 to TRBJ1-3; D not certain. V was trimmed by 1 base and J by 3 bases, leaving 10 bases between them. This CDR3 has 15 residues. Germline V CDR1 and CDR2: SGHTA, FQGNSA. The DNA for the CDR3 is TGTGCCAGCAGCTTAGGTCCGGGATATGGAAACACCATATATTTT. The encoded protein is CASSLGPGYGNTIYF.

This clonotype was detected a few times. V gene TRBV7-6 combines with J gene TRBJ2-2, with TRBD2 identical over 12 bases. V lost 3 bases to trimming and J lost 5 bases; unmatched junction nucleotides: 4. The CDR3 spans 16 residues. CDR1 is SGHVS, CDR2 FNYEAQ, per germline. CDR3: CASSLGGLAGTGELFF. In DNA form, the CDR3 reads TGTGCCAGCAGCTTGGGTGGACTAGCGGGAACCGGGGAGCTGTTTTTT.

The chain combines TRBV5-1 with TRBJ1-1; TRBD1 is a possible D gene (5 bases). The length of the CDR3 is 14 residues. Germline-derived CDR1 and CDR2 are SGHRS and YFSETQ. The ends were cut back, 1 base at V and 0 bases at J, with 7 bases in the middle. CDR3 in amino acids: CASSLPQVNTEAFF. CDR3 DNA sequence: TGCGCCAGCAGCTTGCCACAGGTGAACACTGAAGCTTTCTTT.

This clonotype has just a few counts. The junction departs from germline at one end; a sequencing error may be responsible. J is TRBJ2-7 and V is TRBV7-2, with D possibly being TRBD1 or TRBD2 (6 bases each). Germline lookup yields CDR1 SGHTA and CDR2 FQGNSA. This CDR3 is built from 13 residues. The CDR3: CASSHGGGSEQYF. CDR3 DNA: TGCGCCAGCAGCCATGGAGGGGGGAGTGAGCAGTACTTC.

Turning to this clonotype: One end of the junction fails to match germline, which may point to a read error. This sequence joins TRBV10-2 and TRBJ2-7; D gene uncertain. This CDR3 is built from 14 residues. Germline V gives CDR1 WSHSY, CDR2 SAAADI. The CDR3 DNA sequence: TGTGCCACCTCTCCGGGCCGGGTTCCCTACGAGCAGTACTTC. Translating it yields CATSPGRVPYEQYF.

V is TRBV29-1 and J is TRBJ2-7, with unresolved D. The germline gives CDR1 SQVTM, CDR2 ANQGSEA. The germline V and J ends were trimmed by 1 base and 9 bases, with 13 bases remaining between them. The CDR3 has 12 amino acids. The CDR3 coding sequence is TGCAGCGTTGAAGTATCCACCGACGGGCAGTACTTC. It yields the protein CSVEVSTDGQYF.